Listed below are T cell receptor beta chains from one sample, sequenced in a study of T-cell memory formation after mild COVID-19. TCRdb independently ran MiXCR on the 5' RACE reads; one entry per CDR3 protein. The sample shows 190,000 or so distinct CDR3 sequences, under 30% of them seen only once. Sequencing was carried out using PBMCs or a T cell subset sorted from them (not recorded which). The source of these receptors is an adult woman who had mild COVID-19 (a few samples of this study predate the infection). Cell type and time point are not known. Both conserved end residues are part of each CDR3. The D gene is left open where the match is weak. Clone size is given for some rows only: seen once, a few or many times, or a class if the clone is expanded.

once,-,TRBJ2-7,TRBV20-1,TGCAGTGCTAGAGTTGTGGGGGAGCAGTACTTC,CSARVVGEQYF
-,TRBD2,TRBJ2-7,TRBV20-1,TGCAGCGCGGGGGACGGGTCCTACGAGCAGTACTTC,CSAGDGSYEQYF
few,-,TRBJ1-1,TRBV7-9,TGTGCCAGCAGCCCTGATGGCCGAGGGTTAGGTGGCACTGAAGCTTTCTTT,CASSPDGRGLGGTEAFF
-,TRBD1,TRBJ1-5,TRBV5-1,TGCGCCAGCAGCTCATCCCAGGGGGCTCAGCCCCAGCATTTT,CASSSSQGAQPQHF
once,-,TRBJ2-6,TRBV2,TGTGCCAGCAGTGAAAGGATCTCTGGGGCCAACGTCCTGACTTTC,CASSERISGANVLTF
few,TRBD2,TRBJ2-7,TRBV7-9,TGTGCCAGCAGCCCCGGACTAGCGGGGGCCCTACCCAGCTCCTACGAGCAGTACTTC,CASSPGLAGALPSSYEQYF
-,-,TRBJ1-2,TRBV5-1,TGCGCCAGCAGCTTGGGATACCGAACAGGTGGCTACACCTTC,CASSLGYRTGGYTF
-,TRBD2,TRBJ2-1,TRBV5-1,TGCGCCAGCAGCTTGAATGCAGCGGGAGGGACCGAGCAGTTCTTC,CASSLNAAGGTEQFF
few,-,TRBJ2-5,TRBV24-1,TGTGCCACCAGTGATTTCAACACGGCCCAAGAGACCCAGTACTTC,CATSDFNTAQETQYF
-,TRBD1,TRBJ1-5,TRBV5-1,TGCGCCAGCAGCCTTAGACCGATAGGACAGGGGGCGAATCAGCCCCAGCATTTT,CASSLRPIGQGANQPQHF
-,-,TRBJ1-1,TRBV7-3,TGTGCCAGCAGCCCGGACAGTGAGAACACTGAAGCTTTCTTT,CASSPDSENTEAFF
-,TRBD2,TRBJ2-1,TRBV10-2,TGCGCCAGCAGTGTGGGCGGGGGAAACAATGAGCAGTTCTTC,CASSVGGGNNEQFF
-,TRBD1,TRBJ2-5,TRBV7-9,TGTGCCAGCAGCTTATTCGCAGGGGGCCCGGAGACCCAGTACTTC,CASSLFAGGPETQYF
-,-,TRBJ2-2,TRBV14,TGTGCCAGCAGCCAAGGGCTGCAGACCACCGGGGAGCTGTTTTTT,CASSQGLQTTGELFF
once,-,TRBJ2-1,TRBV10-3,TGTGCCATCACAACGGAGGGGATCTCCCACAATGAGCAGTTCTTC,CAITTEGISHNEQFF
-,TRBD1,TRBJ2-2,TRBV6-5,TGTGCCAGCAGTTACACCCTGACAGGGAGCGGGGAGCTGTTTTTT,CASSYTLTGSGELFF
-,TRBD1,TRBJ1-1,TRBV12-3/TRBV12-4,TGTGCCAGCATCATGGGACAGGGCATTACTGAAGCTTTCTTT,CASIMGQGITEAFF
-,-,TRBJ2-5,TRBV7-7,TGTGCCAGCAGCTTGCAGGGTGCCCCAAAAGAGACCCAGTACTTC,CASSLQGAPKETQYF
few,-,TRBJ2-3,TRBV12-3/TRBV12-4,TGTGCCAGTAATGGAGGGGTTCCAGATACGCAGTATTTT,CASNGGVPDTQYF
few,-,TRBJ2-7,TRBV12-3/TRBV12-4,TGTGCCAGCAGCCGGACAGTAGGCTCCTACGAGCAGTACTTC,CASSRTVGSYEQYF
few,-,TRBJ2-1,TRBV24-1,TGTGCCACCGAACTGGGCCCCTACAATGAGCAGTTCTTC,CATELGPYNEQFF
-,-,TRBJ2-5,TRBV7-9,TGTGCCAGCAGCCCAGCATTCGGGGAAGAGACCCAGTACTTC,CASSPAFGEETQYF
-,TRBD1,TRBJ1-6,TRBV7-9,TGTGCCAGCAGCTTTTCCGGGGACAGCCCTAATTCACCCCTCCACTTT,CASSFSGDSPNSPLHF
-,TRBD2,TRBJ2-1,TRBV12-3/TRBV12-4,TGTGCCAGCAGGGAGGCCCCTCTAGCGGGACTTAGCAATGAGCAGTTCTTC,CASREAPLAGLSNEQFF
few,TRBD1,TRBJ2-7,TRBV25-1,TGTGCCAGCAGTCTATCGAGGACAGGGGGTTACGACGAGCAGTACTTC,CASSLSRTGGYDEQYF
-,-,TRBJ1-2,TRBV5-1,TGCGCCAGCAGCTTGGAGGTCAGGGCGGAGGATGGCTACACCTTC,CASSLEVRAEDGYTF
few,-,TRBJ1-5,TRBV9,TGTGCCAGCAGCGTAGGGGACAATCAGCCCCAGCATTTT,CASSVGDNQPQHF
-,TRBD1,TRBJ1-1,TRBV4-2,TGTGCCAGCAGCCAAGATCCGGCAGGGGGCCGCCTGTACACTGAAGCTTTCTTT,CASSQDPAGGRLYTEAFF
-,-,TRBJ2-5,TRBV28,TGTGCCAGCAGTATAAACAGAGAGACCCAGTACTTC,CASSINRETQYF
-,TRBD1,TRBJ2-2,TRBV5-1,TGCGCCAGCAGCCTACGGACAGGCGACAACACCGGGGAGCTGTTTTTT,CASSLRTGDNTGELFF
-,TRBD2,TRBJ2-3,TRBV20-1,TGCAGTGCAATGGGAGTGGGGGGGGAGGTAACAGATACGCAGTATTTT,CSAMGVGGEVTDTQYF
-,-,TRBJ2-6,TRBV30,TGTGCCTGGAGTCGGTTGGGATCTGGGGCCAACGTCCTGACTTTC,CAWSRLGSGANVLTF
-,-,TRBJ2-1,TRBV4-1,TGCGCCAGCAGCTACCGGGACCTCAATGAGCAGTTCTTC,CASSYRDLNEQFF
-,TRBD2,TRBJ2-1,TRBV11-2,TGTGCCAGCAGCCCCGGGACTAGCGGGAGTATACATGAGCAGTTCTTC,CASSPGTSGSIHEQFF
-,-,TRBJ2-7,TRBV3-1,TGTGCCAGCAGCCAAGCCCCCGGCTACGAGCAGTACTTC,CASSQAPGYEQYF